This TCR beta chain is drawn from a study of blood T cell repertoires in COVID-19. Only in-frame clones appear in the TCRdb table, and some are missing; sequencing was by immunoSEQ multiplex PCR. The table shows about 280,000 clones, with around 89% occurring only once. The CDR3 extends over 19 amino acids. The ends lost 1 base at V and 3 bases at J; junction bases unmatched: 7. Germline V CDR1 and CDR2: SGHAT, FQNNGV. V usage is TRBV11-2 and J usage is TRBJ2-1; 15 positions agree with TRBD2. Sequenced input: peripheral blood. The TCR originated in a man aged 35-49 years with acute or convalescent COVID-19. CDR3 region: CASSLGGLAGGPGYNEQFF. The CDR3 nucleotides read TGTGCCAGCAGCTTAGGAGGACTAGCGGGGGGGCCAGGCTACAATGAGCAGTTCTTC.